The present T cell receptor beta chain was sequenced within a study of blood T cell repertoires in COVID-19. Looking at the study overall: There were acute and convalescent COVID-19 samples, and they came from the United States, Italy and Spain. PBMCs, B-cell-depleted T cells, or T cells provided the cDNA or gDNA that made up the material.

In the original workflow: Scientists estimated how many nucleated cells there were by amplifying reference gene primers. The repertoire was sequenced with immunoSEQ multiplex PCR; TCRdb's copy has only in-frame clones and lacks some. Clone size and the V and J calls come from that table; the DNA yielded D and trimming. Among about 250,000 clones listed, roughly 84% were seen once. This CDR3 comprises 13 residues. V was pared by 2 bases and J by 6 bases, with 11 bases between. Germline lookup yields CDR1 KGHSH and CDR2 LQKENI. V usage is TRBV18 and J usage is TRBJ2-7; D ambiguous. This receptor was obtained from a man aged 50-59 years with active or convalescent COVID-19. Sequences were obtained from peripheral blood. The CDR3 coding sequence is TGTGCCAGCTCACCAGCACAGTCTCGCGAGCAGTACTTC. It yields the protein CASSPAQSREQYF.